The rows below give T cell receptor beta chains drawn from one sample of a study of T cells in Graves' hyperthyroidism and ophthalmopathy. TCRdb reanalysed the multiplex PCR reads using MiXCR and keeps one entry per CDR3 protein. The repertoire holds fewer than 650,000 distinct CDR3 sequences, approximately 13% seen once, with roughly 6.2% in the top ten. The specimen sequenced was blood. Receptors were obtained from a young woman with Graves' hyperthyroidism that later progressed to Graves' ophthalmopathy. Both conserved end residues are trimmed from each CDR3.

cdr3_length j_call v_call cdr3_aa
15 TRBJ1-4 TRBV2 ASPGPPPGATNEKLF
9 TRBJ2-2 TRBV10-2 ASSATGRWF
12 TRBJ1-1 TRBV6-1 ASSDYGPHKEAF
13 TRBJ2-3 TRBV3-1 ASSHQRDLTDTQY
13 TRBJ2-6 TRBV19 ASSARYSGANVLT
13 TRBJ1-6 TRBV20-1 SARVTGLPDPPLH
9 TRBJ2-1 TRBV7-9 ASSFFNEQF
11 TRBJ1-2 TRBV7-2 ASSDGALYGYT
16 TRBJ2-7 TRBV11-2 ASSSGLAGGPNDYEQY
11 TRBJ1-4 TRBV10-2 ASSEPVNEKLF
16 TRBJ2-5 TRBV3-1 ASSQVRGDRDSQETQY
12 TRBJ1-1 TRBV12-3/TRBV12-4 ASSRQDMNTEAF
13 TRBJ1-2 TRBV7-2 ASSLRTAGDYGYT
12 TRBJ2-2 TRBV29-1 SVGTGERAGELF
12 TRBJ2-5 TRBV14 ASSQLGQQETQY
11 TRBJ2-7 TRBV3-1 ASSLRYSYEQY
13 TRBJ2-1 TRBV24-1 ATSVGGWPYNEQF
13 TRBJ2-1 TRBV20-1 SARDGGNPYNEQF
10 TRBJ2-5 TRBV19 ASSMTGETQY
14 TRBJ2-3 TRBV7-8 ASSPAGGIGTDTQY
12 TRBJ1-1 TRBV12-3/TRBV12-4 ASRRDPGSPEAF
11 TRBJ2-5 TRBV29-1 SVSWTEQETQY
12 TRBJ2-4 TRBV27 ASSPTEFKNIQY
10 TRBJ2-7 TRBV20-1 SARVGSYEQY
11 TRBJ1-1 TRBV7-3 ASSPNPDTEAF
13 TRBJ1-5 TRBV2 ASRAGGVSNQPQH
11 TRBJ1-2 TRBV20-1 SAPGTGGQGYT
12 TRBJ2-7 TRBV19 ASSMGQGSYEQY
12 TRBJ1-1 TRBV19 ASSIVGRGTEAF
11 TRBJ1-1 TRBV30 AWSEGALGEAF
16 TRBJ2-1 TRBV19 ASTAPGLAGVLNYEQF
14 TRBJ1-4 TRBV11-3 ASSSPSFATNEKLF
13 TRBJ1-2 TRBV2 ASSESDRLNYGYT
14 TRBJ1-3 TRBV19 ASKRAPQNSGNTIY
11 TRBJ1-2 TRBV30 AWSWQGQGAGT
12 TRBJ1-1 TRBV20-1 SAFVRPLNTEAF
13 TRBJ2-5 TRBV5-5 ASSDRPGGQETQY
15 TRBJ2-7 TRBV6-1 ASSEAKTGGPPYEQY
12 TRBJ2-1 TRBV20-1 SASTGGTHNEQF
9 TRBJ1-2 TRBV30 AWAGGPGYT
11 TRBJ1-5 TRBV5-1 ASSYGKDQPQH
13 TRBJ1-1 TRBV5-1 ASSWGGAANTEAF
12 TRBJ1-6 TRBV30 AWRPRDRNSPLH
14 TRBJ2-3 TRBV12-3/TRBV12-4 ASSARTVLSTDTQY
16 TRBJ2-7 TRBV12-5 ASGLGDKSGSPHYEQY
13 TRBJ2-1 TRBV7-2 ASSPTGTGSNEQF
12 TRBJ1-1 TRBV7-2 ASSLGAPSTEAF
13 TRBJ2-1 TRBV7-2 ASSLRGAGANEQF
14 TRBJ2-1 TRBV12-5 ASGLLAGLSYNEQF
16 TRBJ2-3 TRBV30 AWSGASGRGGSTDTQY
11 TRBJ2-3 TRBV2 AGLKDTPDTQY
15 TRBJ1-1 TRBV9 ASSVSGAGTAGTEAF
16 TRBJ2-7 TRBV9 ASSTRDRGLAGGGEQY
13 TRBJ2-2 TRBV20-1 SAPRGSGSGGELF
15 TRBJ2-7 TRBV11-1 ASSGKGGTTLTYEQY
13 TRBJ2-7 TRBV13 ASSLGRHPSYEQY
13 TRBJ2-1 TRBV18 ASSPILAGDNEQF